This note documents a single T cell receptor (beta chain) sequence. The target antigen is unknown. TCRdb re-called the reads through MiXCR, storing one row per CDR3 protein. The data hold roughly 500,000 distinct CDR3 sequences, with roughly 34% observed a single time. This sample stems from a study of T cell repertoires in cytomegalovirus infection. For the study at large: HLA-B-restricted CMV epitopes that are well studied were used alongside recently identified HLA-C-restricted ones. Study-level findings and limits: Within the response measured ex vivo, HLA-C-restricted CMV-specific TCR beta clonotypes were dominant.

The receptor comes from a human donor in good health (CMV status not recorded). Some clones in this sample may be carry-over from other donors' samples. The source was cultured PBMCs, collected from culture after CMV antigen stimulation.

CDR3 amino acids: CASSLQGGGEQYF. CDR3 in DNA: TGTGCCAGCAGTTTACAGGGAGGTGGCGAGCAGTACTTC. The V call is TRBV12-3 or TRBV12-4, the J call TRBJ2-7, with D tentatively TRBD2 (6 bases). This CDR3 is built from 13 residues. V was shortened by 2 bases and J by 6 bases, with 11 bases between the two germline ends.